Given below is one TCR beta chain in context. This sample stems from a study of blood T cell repertoires in COVID-19. Turning to the study itself: Spain, Italy and the United States supplied samples that represented acute and convalescent COVID-19.

Germline-derived CDR1 and CDR2 are MNHEY and SVGAGI. With V trimmed by 5 bases and J by 6 bases, 13 bases remained unmatched. This CDR3 has 15 residues. Profiling relied on immunoSEQ multiplex PCR, and the TCRdb table lists in-frame clones only, not all of them. The repertoire consists of about 80,000 clones, with roughly 80% occurring once and the leading ten covering around 15%. The TCR sequence derives from a woman older than 75 with acute or convalescent COVID-19. The rearrangement links TRBV6-5 to TRBJ2-7; 7 bases fit TRBD1. Sample: peripheral blood. The CDR3 region has the DNA TGTGCCAGCAGTCCCAGACGGACAGGTGGTTTCGAGCAGTACTTC. This encodes CASSPRRTGGFEQYF.